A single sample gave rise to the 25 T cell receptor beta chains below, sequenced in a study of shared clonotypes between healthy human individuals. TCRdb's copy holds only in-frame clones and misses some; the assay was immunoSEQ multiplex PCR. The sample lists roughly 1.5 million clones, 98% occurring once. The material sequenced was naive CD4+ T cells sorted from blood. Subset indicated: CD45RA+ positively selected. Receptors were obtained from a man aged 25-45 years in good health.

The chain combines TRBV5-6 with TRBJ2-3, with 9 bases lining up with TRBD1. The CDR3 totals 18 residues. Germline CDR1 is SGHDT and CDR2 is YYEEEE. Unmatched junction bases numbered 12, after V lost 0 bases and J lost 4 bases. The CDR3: CASSLASLGTGWADTQYF. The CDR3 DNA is TGTGCCAGCAGCTTGGCCTCTCTTGGGACAGGGTGGGCAGATACGCAGTATTTT.

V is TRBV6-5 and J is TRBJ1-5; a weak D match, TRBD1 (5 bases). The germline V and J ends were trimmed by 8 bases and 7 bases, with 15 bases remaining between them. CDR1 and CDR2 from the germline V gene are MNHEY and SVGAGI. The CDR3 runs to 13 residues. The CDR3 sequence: CASRDLTGQPQHF. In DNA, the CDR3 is TGTGCCAGCCGGGACCTTACGGGCCAGCCCCAGCATTTT.

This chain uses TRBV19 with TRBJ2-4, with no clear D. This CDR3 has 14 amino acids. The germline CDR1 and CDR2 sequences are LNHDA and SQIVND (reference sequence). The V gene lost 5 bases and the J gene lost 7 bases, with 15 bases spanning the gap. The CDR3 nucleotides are TGTGCCAGTAGTGGGTCCGCGTATAGGAACATTCAGTACTTC. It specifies CASSGSAYRNIQYF.

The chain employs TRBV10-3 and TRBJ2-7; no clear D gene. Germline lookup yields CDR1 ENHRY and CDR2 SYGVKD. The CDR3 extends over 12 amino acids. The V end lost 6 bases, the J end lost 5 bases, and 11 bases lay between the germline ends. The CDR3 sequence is CAISEKSHEQYF. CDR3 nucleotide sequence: TGTGCCATCAGCGAAAAGTCCCACGAGCAGTACTTC.

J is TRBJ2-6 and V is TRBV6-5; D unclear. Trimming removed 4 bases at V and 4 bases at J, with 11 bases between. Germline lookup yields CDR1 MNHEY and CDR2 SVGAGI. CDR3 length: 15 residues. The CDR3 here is CASSSTRLGANVLTF. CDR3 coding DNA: TGTGCCAGCAGTTCCACCCGGCTGGGGGCCAACGTCCTGACTTTC.

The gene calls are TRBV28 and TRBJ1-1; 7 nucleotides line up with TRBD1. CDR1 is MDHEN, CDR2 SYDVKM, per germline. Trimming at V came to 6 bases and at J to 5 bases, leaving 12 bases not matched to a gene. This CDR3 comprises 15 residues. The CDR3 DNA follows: TGTGCCAGCAGGCCCGTTACCGGGACAGCGACTGAAGCTTTCTTT. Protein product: CASRPVTGTATEAFF.

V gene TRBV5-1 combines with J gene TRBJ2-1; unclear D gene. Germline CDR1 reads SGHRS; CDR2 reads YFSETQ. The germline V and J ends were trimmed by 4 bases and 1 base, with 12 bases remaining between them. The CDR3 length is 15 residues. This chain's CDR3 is CASSPTAESYNEQFF. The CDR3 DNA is TGCGCCAGCAGCCCCACTGCGGAGTCCTACAATGAGCAGTTCTTC.

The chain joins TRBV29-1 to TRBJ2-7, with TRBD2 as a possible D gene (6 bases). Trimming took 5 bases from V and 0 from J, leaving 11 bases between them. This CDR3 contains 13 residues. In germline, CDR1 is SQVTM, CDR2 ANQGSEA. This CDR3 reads CSVPLRGSYEQYF. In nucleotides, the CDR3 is TGCAGCGTTCCTTTGCGGGGCTCCTACGAGCAGTACTTC.

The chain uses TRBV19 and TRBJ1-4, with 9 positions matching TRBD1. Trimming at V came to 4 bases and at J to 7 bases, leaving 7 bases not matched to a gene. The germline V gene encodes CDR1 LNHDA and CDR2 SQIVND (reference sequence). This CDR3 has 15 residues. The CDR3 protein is CASSTRDRVTEKLFF. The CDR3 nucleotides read TGTGCCAGTAGTACCCGGGACAGGGTGACTGAAAAACTGTTTTTT.

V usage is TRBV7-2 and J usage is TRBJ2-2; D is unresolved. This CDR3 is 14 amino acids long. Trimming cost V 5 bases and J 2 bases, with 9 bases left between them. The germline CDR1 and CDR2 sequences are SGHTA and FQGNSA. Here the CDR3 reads CASSPLRNTGELFF. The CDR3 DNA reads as TGTGCCAGCAGCCCCTTGCGTAACACCGGGGAGCTGTTTTTT. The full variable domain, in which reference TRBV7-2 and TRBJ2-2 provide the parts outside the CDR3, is GAGVSQSPSNKVTEKGKDVELRCDPISGHTALYWYRQSLGQGLEFLIYFQGNSAPDKSGLPSDRFSAERTGGSVSTLTIQRTQQEDSAVYLCASSPLRNTGELFFGEGSRLTVL.

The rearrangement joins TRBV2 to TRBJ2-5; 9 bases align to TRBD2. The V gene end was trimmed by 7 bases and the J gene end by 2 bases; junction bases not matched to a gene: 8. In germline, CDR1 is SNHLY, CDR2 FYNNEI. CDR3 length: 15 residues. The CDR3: CASIWSSGVQETQYF. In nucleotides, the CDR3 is TGTGCCAGCATATGGTCTAGCGGGGTACAAGAGACCCAGTACTTC.

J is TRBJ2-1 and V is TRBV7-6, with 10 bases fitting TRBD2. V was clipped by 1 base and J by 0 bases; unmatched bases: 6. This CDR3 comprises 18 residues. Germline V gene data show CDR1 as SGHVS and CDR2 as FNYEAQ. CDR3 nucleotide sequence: TGTGCCAGCAGCTTAGTGCCCCCTAGCGGGAGCTCCTACAATGAGCAGTTCTTC. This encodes CASSLVPPSGSSYNEQFF.

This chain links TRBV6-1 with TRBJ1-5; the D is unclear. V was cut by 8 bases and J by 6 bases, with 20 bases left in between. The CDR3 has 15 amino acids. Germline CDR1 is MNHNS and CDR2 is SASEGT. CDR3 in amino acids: CASFRSWGSGQPQHF. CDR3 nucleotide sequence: TGTGCCAGCTTCCGAAGCTGGGGAAGCGGTCAGCCCCAGCATTTT.

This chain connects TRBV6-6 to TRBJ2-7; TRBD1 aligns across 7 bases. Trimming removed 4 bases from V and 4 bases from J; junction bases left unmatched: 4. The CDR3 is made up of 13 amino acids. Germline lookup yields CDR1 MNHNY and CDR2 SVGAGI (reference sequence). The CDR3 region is CASSWDRVYEQYF. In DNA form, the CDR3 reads TGTGCCAGCAGTTGGGACAGAGTATACGAGCAGTACTTC.

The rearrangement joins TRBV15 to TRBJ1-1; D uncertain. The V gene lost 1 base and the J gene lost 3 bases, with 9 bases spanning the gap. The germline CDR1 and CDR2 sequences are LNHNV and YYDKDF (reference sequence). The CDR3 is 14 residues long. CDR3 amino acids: CATSRVSSYTEAFF. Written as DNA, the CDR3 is TGTGCCACCAGCAGAGTTTCCAGTTACACTGAAGCTTTCTTT.

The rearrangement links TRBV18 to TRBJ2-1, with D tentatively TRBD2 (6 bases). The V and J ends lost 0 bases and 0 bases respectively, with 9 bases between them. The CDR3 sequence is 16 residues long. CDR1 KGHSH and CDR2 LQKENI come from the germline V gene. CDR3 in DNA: TGTGCCAGCTCACCACCTTTCGGGAGCTCCTACAATGAGCAGTTCTTC. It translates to CASSPPFGSSYNEQFF.

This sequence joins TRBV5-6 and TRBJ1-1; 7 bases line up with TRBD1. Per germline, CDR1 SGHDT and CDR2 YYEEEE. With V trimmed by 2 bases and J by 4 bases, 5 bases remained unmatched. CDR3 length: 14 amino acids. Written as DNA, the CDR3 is TGTGCCAGCAGCTTCCGACAGGGCGGCACTGAAGCTTTCTTT. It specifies CASSFRQGGTEAFF. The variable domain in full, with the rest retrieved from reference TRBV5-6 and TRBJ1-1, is DAGVTQSPTHLIKTRGQQVTLRCSPKSGHDTVSWYQQALGQGPQFIFQYYEEEERQRGNFPDRFSGHQFPNYSSELNVNALLLGDSALYLCASSFRQGGTEAFFGQGTRLTVV.

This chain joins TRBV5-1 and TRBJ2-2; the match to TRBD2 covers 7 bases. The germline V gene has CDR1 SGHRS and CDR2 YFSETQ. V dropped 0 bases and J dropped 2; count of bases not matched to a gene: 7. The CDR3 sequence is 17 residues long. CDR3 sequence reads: CASSLGGLTRNTGELFF. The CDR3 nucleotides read TGCGCCAGCAGCTTGGGGGGACTAACAAGAAACACCGGGGAGCTGTTTTTT.

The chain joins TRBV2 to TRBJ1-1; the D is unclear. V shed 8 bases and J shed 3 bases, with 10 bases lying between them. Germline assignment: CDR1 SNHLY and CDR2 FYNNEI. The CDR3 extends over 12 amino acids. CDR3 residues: CASGIKDTEAFF. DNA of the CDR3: TGTGCCAGCGGAATTAAGGACACTGAAGCTTTCTTT.

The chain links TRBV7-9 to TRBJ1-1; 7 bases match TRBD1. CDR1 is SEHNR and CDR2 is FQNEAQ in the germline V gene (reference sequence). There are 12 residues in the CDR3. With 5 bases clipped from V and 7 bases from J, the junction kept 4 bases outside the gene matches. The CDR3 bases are TGTGCCAGCAGCCAGACAGGGCATGAAGCTTTCTTT. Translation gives CASSQTGHEAFF.

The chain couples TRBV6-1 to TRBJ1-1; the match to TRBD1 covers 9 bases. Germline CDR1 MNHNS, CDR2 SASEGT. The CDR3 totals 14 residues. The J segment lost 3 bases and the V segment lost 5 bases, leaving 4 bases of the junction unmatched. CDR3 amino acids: CASSKGQGYTEAFF. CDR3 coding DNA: TGTGCCAGCAGTAAGGGACAGGGTTACACTGAAGCTTTCTTT.

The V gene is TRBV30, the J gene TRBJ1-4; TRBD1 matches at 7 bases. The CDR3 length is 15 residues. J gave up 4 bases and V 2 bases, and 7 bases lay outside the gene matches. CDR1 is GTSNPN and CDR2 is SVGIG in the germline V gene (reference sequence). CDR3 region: CAWSTTGAINEKLFF. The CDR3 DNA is TGTGCCTGGAGTACCACAGGGGCGATTAATGAAAAACTGTTTTTT. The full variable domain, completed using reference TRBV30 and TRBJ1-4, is SQTIHQWPATLVQPVGSPLSLECTVEGTSNPNLYWYRQAAGRGLQLLFYSVGIGQISSEVPQNLSASRPQDRQFILSSKKLLLSDSGFYLCAWSTTGAINEKLFFGSGTQLSVL.

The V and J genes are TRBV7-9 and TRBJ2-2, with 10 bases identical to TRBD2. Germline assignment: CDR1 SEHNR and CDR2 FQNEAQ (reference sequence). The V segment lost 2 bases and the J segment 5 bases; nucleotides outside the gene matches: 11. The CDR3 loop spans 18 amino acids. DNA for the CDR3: TGTGCCAGCAGCTTACGTCGGCTAGCGGGAGCAGCTACCGGGGAGCTGTTTTTT. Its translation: CASSLRRLAGAATGELFF. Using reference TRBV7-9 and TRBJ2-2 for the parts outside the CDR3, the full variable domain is DTGVSQNPRHKITKRGQNVTFRCDPISEHNRLYWYRQTLGQGPEFLTYFQNEAQLEKSRLLSDRFSAERPKGSFSTLEIQRTEQGDSAMYLCASSLRRLAGAATGELFFGEGSRLTVL.

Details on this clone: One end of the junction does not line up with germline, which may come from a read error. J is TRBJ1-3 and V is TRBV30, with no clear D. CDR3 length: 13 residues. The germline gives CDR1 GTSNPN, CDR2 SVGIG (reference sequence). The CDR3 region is CAGSALGGNTIYF. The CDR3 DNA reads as TGTGCCGGGAGTGCCCTCGGTGGAAACACCATATATTTT.

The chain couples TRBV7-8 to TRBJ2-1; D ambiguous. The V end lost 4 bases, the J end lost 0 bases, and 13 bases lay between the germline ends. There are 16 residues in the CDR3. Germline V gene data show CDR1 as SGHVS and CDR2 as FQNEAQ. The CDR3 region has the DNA TGTGCCAGCAGCTCCGGAGCGTTATCCTCCTACAATGAGCAGTTCTTC. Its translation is CASSSGALSSYNEQFF.